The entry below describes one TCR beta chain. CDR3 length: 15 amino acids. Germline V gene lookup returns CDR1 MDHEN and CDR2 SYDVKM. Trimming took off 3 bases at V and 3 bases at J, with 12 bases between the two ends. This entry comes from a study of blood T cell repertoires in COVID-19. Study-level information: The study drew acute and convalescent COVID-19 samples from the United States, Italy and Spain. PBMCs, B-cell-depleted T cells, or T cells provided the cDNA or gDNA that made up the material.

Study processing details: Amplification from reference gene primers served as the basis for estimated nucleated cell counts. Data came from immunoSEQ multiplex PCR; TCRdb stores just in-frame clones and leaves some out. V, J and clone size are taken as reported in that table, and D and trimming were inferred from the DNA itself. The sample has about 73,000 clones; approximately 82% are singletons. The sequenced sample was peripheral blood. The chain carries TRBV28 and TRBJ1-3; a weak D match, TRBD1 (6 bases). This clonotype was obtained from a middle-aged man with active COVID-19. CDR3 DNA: TGTGCCAGCAGTTTCAGGGGTTATTATGGAAACACCATATATTTT. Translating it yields CASSFRGYYGNTIYF.